This TCR beta chain was sequenced during a study of T cells in Graves' hyperthyroidism and ophthalmopathy. Study information: Blood was drawn when the patient was first diagnosed and still untreated.

Study outcomes and limitations: From stable hyperthyroidism, ophthalmopathy was set apart by a 13 V-J model.

The CDR3 has 14 residues. The trim removed 7 bases at V and 6 bases at J, leaving 8 bases unmatched. The CDR3 regions of TCR beta were amplified from RNA transcripts. During a first-round RT-PCR of the TCR CDR3, the HTBI primer set was used. From the multiplex PCR reads, TCRdb called clonotypes with MiXCR, one entry per CDR3 protein. The repertoire includes approximately 610,000 distinct CDR3 sequences, under 15% of them detected once, and 3.5% to 4.5% sits in the top ten. At least ten counts were recorded for this clonotype. Its specificity is unknown. The V and J genes are TRBV12-3 or TRBV12-4 and TRBJ1-5; TRBD1 agrees at 8 bases. This clonotype was obtained from a woman aged 40 to 50 with Graves' ophthalmopathy. The sequenced sample was blood. The CDR3 DNA reads as TGTGCCAGCACATCGGCAGGGGGCAGTCAGCCCCAGCATTTT. It yields the protein CASTSAGGSQPQHF.